Below, 15 T cell receptor beta chains from the same sample are listed, as sequenced in a study of beta chain features in type 1 diabetes. The study reverse transcribed the entire isolated RNA, so it sequenced expressed TCRB transcripts. Libraries were prepared by immunoSEQ multiplex PCR; TCRdb keeps only in-frame clonotypes and omits some of them. The table shows nearly 350,000 clones, with 6.5% to 10% occurring only once. The sequencing input was central memory CD4+ T cells from blood. These receptors originate from a woman aged 18-29 years in good health.

The chain joins TRBV13 to TRBJ2-5; D gene ambiguous. The germline gives CDR1 PRHDT, CDR2 FYEKMQ (reference sequence). V was clipped by 1 base and J by 5 bases, with 17 bases between them. The CDR3 loop spans 16 amino acids. CDR3 region: CASSLAFGGLGETQYF. Written as DNA, the CDR3 is TGTGCCAGCAGCTTAGCGTTTGGTGGCCTCGGGGAGACCCAGTACTTC.

The chain has TRBV5-4 and TRBJ2-3; D is possibly TRBD2 (6 bases). The CDR3 has 14 residues. Per germline, CDR1 SGHNT and CDR2 YYREEE (reference sequence). V was clipped by 4 bases and J by 2 bases, with 11 bases between them. The CDR3 bases are TGTGCCAGCAGCCGGGACTTAAACACAGATACGCAGTATTTT. Protein sequence: CASSRDLNTDTQYF.

This clone was observed a few times. This chain joins TRBV10-3 and TRBJ2-2, with a possible D match to TRBD1 (6 bases). CDR1 is ENHRY and CDR2 is SYGVKD in the germline V gene. This CDR3 comprises 16 residues. V was trimmed by 3 bases and J by 7 bases, leaving 18 bases between them. The CDR3 region is CAISDLSGRGLGELFF. The CDR3 DNA follows: TGTGCCATCAGTGACCTTTCGGGCAGGGGTCTCGGGGAGCTGTTTTTT.

This clone has only a few counts. The V and J genes are TRBV27 and TRBJ2-1, with D unresolved. The CDR3 runs to 14 residues. Trimming removed 5 bases at V and 0 bases at J, with 8 bases between. In germline, CDR1 is MNHEY, CDR2 SMNVEV (reference sequence). CDR3 in amino acids: CASSPISSYNEQFF. CDR3 sequence (DNA): TGTGCCAGCAGTCCCATTAGCTCCTACAATGAGCAGTTCTTC.

This clone appeared a single time. This sequence joins TRBV28 and TRBJ2-7; 7 bases match TRBD2. Germline V CDR1 and CDR2: MDHEN, SYDVKM. The CDR3 has 15 residues. V trimming: 6 bases; J trimming: 1 base; junction bases outside the gene matches: 9. CDR3 amino acids: CASRTAGVESYEQYF. CDR3 sequence (DNA): TGTGCCAGCAGAACCGCGGGAGTGGAATCCTACGAGCAGTACTTC.

The CDR3: CSVLDSYLAEAFF. CDR3 bases: TGCAGCGTTCTAGACAGTTATTTGGCTGAAGCTTTCTTT. The chain recombines TRBV29-1 with TRBJ1-1; D may be TRBD1 (5 bases). The germline V gene has CDR1 SQVTM and CDR2 ANQGSEA. The CDR3 sequence is 13 residues long. Between the trimmed V and J ends, which lost 5 bases and 6 bases, there was a span of 16 bases.

This clone has a handful of counts. The CDR3 coding sequence is TGTGCCAGCAGCTCTGGGAACACCCAAGCTGAAGCTTTCTTT. It encodes CASSSGNTQAEAFF. J is TRBJ1-1 and V is TRBV28; D gene uncertain. CDR1 is MDHEN, CDR2 SYDVKM, per germline. V was shortened by 6 bases and J by 6 bases, with 17 bases between the two germline ends. CDR3 length: 14 residues.

This clone came up a few times. The chain is built from TRBV5-1 and TRBJ2-7, with D tentatively TRBD1 or TRBD2 (5 bases each). V was cut by 4 bases and J by 5 bases, with 10 bases left in between. The CDR3 totals 12 residues. Germline loops: CDR1 SGHRS, CDR2 YFSETQ. The DNA of the CDR3 is TGCGCCAGCAGCAGTGAGGGGAACGAGCAGTACTTC. It is translated as CASSSEGNEQYF. The complete variable domain, with remaining parts taken from reference TRBV5-1 and TRBJ2-7, reads KAGVTQTPRYLIKTRGQQVTLSCSPISGHRSVSWYQQTPGQGLQFLFEYFSETQRNKGNFPGRFSGRQFSNSRSEMNVSTLELGDSALYLCASSSEGNEQYFGPGTRLTVT.

The genes are TRBV2 and TRBJ1-4; 8 bases line up with TRBD1. The V gene end was trimmed by 4 bases and the J gene end by 4 bases; junction bases not matched to a gene: 5. The CDR3 loop spans 15 amino acids. CDR1 is SNHLY and CDR2 is FYNNEI in the germline V gene. The CDR3 sequence is CASSAWTGINEKLFF. The CDR3 nucleotides are TGTGCCAGCAGTGCGTGGACAGGGATTAATGAAAAACTGTTTTTT.

The chain joins TRBV28 to TRBJ2-4; D unresolved. The CDR3 has 14 amino acids. With 6 bases removed from V and 3 bases from J, the gap between germline ends came to 12 bases. Looked up from germline, CDR1 is MDHEN and CDR2 is SYDVKM. CDR3: CASRQLEVKNIQYF. The DNA of the CDR3 is TGTGCCAGCAGACAACTTGAGGTCAAAAACATTCAGTACTTC.

This chain uses TRBV5-4 with TRBJ2-3; tentatively, D is TRBD2 (5 bases). CDR3 length: 17 amino acids. CDR1 and CDR2 from the germline V gene are SGHNT and YYREEE (reference sequence). V lost 3 bases, J lost 2 bases, and 19 bases lay in between. CDR3 sequence: CASSWPSQDLNTDTQYF. The CDR3, as DNA: TGTGCCAGCAGCTGGCCTAGCCAAGACCTTAACACAGATACGCAGTATTTT.

This clone was seen ten or more times. The J gene is TRBJ2-1, the V gene TRBV5-1; TRBD2 aligns across 10 bases. The CDR3 totals 16 residues. V lost 4 bases and J lost 2; bases outside the gene matches: 6. The germline CDR1 and CDR2 sequences are SGHRS and YFSETQ. The CDR3 spells CASSPPGLATYNEQFF. The DNA for the CDR3 is TGCGCCAGCAGCCCCCCGGGACTAGCGACCTACAATGAGCAGTTCTTC. Full variable domain (outside the CDR3, taken from reference TRBV5-1 and TRBJ2-1): KAGVTQTPRYLIKTRGQQVTLSCSPISGHRSVSWYQQTPGQGLQFLFEYFSETQRNKGNFPGRFSGRQFSNSRSEMNVSTLELGDSALYLCASSPPGLATYNEQFFGPGTRLTVL.

This clone has ten or more counts. The chain is built from TRBV14 and TRBJ1-1; D remains unclear. The germline CDR1 and CDR2 sequences are SGHDN and FVKESK. The CDR3 loop spans 13 amino acids. Trimming cost V 7 bases and J 1 base, with 10 bases left between them. CDR3 region: CASTLFGNTEAFF. The CDR3 DNA is TGTGCCAGCACCCTATTCGGGAACACTGAAGCTTTCTTT.

V is TRBV4-3 and J is TRBJ2-1; 8 positions agree with TRBD2. CDR3 size: 15 residues. The ends lost 3 bases at V and 8 bases at J; junction bases unmatched: 9. In germline, CDR1 is LGHNA, CDR2 YSLEER. The chain's CDR3 is CASSHFRSGRHEQFF. CDR3 nucleotides: TGCGCCAGCAGCCACTTTCGAAGCGGGAGACATGAGCAGTTCTTC.

This clone was seen a handful of times. The J gene is TRBJ2-7, the V gene TRBV6-1; no firm D call. The CDR3 has 12 amino acids. Germline loops: CDR1 MNHNS, CDR2 SASEGT. With 6 bases removed from V and 2 bases from J, the gap between germline ends came to 8 bases. The CDR3 protein is CASRVQTYEQYF. The CDR3 nucleotides are TGTGCCAGCAGGGTACAGACCTACGAGCAGTACTTC.